This entry features one T cell receptor (beta chain) sequence. Its specificity is unknown. Sorting was done in triplicate for each CD8+ T cell subset (roughly 300,000 cells each). Naive CD8+ T cells displayed a CD45RO-CCR7+CD27+CD95- phenotype. The TRB cDNA libraries were prepared by 5' RACE with UMI labels. TCRdb reprocessed the 5' RACE reads and reports one entry per CDR3 protein, with no DNA. The sample totals about 98,000 distinct CDR3 sequences. The record originates from a study of CXCR3-negative and CXCR3-positive naive CD8 T cells. Study results and limitations: Greater hydrophobicity was found in TRB CDR3s of CXCR3-positive naive cells than of CXCR3-negative naive cells. Naive subsets expressed similar surface CD5; TRB CDR3 features served to infer TCR strength.

The CDR3 has 13 residues. The chain has TRBV12-3 or TRBV12-4 and TRBJ1-3. This TCR came from a human donor in good health. Some clones in this sample may be carry-over from other donors' samples. The specimen sequenced was naive CXCR3+ CD8+ T cells from blood. Subset given: CD45RO-CCR7+CD27+CD95- naive CD8+ T cells expressing CXCR3 (TNR3+). CDR3 region: CASSMGSGNTIYF.